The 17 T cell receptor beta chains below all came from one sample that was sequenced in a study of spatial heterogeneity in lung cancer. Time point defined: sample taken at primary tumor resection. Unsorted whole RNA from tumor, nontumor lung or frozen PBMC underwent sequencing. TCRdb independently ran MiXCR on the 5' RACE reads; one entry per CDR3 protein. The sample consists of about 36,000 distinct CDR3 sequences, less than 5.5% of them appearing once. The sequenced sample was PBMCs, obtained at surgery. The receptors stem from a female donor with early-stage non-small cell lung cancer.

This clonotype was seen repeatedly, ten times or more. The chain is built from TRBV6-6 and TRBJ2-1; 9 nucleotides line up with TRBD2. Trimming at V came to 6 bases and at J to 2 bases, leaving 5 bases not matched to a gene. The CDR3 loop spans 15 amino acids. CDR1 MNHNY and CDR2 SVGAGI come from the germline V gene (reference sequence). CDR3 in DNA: TGTGCCAGCAGGTACCCTAGCGGGACCTACAATGAGCAGTTCTTC. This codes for CASRYPSGTYNEQFF.

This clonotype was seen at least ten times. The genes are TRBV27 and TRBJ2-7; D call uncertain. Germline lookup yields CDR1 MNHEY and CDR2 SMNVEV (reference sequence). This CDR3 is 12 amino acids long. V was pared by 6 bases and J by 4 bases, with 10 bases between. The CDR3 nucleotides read TGTGCCAGCAGGGACGGTATTTACGAGCAGTACTTC. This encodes CASRDGIYEQYF.

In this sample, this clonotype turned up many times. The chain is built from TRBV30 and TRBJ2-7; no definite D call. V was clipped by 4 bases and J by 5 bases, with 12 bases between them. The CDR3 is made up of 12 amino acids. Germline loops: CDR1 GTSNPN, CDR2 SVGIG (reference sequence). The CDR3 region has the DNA TGTGCCTGGAACCTGACTGCCCACGAGCAGTACTTC. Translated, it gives CAWNLTAHEQYF.

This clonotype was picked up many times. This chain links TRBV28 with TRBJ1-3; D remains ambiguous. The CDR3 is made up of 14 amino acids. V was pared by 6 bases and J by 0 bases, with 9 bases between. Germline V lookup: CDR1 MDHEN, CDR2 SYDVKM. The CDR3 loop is CASSSEHSGNTIYF. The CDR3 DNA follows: TGTGCCAGCAGCTCGGAACACTCTGGAAACACCATATATTTT. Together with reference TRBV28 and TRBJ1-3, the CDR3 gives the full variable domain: DVKVTQSSRYLVKRTGEKVFLECVQDMDHENMFWYRQDPGLGLRLIYFSYDVKMKEKGDIPEGYSVSREKKERFSLILESASTNQTSMYLCASSSEHSGNTIYFGEGSWLTVV.

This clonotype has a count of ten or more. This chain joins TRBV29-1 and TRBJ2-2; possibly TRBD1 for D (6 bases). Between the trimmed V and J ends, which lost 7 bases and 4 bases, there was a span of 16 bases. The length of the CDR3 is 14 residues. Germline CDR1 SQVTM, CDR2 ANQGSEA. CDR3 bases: TGCAGCGCCGCCCCAGGGGCTCCCACCGGGGAGCTGTTTTTT. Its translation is CSAAPGAPTGELFF.

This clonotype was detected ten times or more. This chain's CDR3 is CASSFLGSGELFF. The CDR3 coding sequence is TGTGCCAGCAGTTTTTTAGGTTCCGGGGAGCTGTTTTTT. The chain uses TRBV27 and TRBJ2-2; no clear D gene. This CDR3 spans 13 amino acids. Trimming took 3 bases from V and 6 from J, leaving 8 bases between them. Germline V lookup: CDR1 MNHEY, CDR2 SMNVEV (reference sequence).

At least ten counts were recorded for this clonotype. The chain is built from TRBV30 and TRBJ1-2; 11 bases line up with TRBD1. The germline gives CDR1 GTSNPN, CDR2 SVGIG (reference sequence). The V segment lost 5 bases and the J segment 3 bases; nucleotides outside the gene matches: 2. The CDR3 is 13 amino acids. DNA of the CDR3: TGTGCCTGGGGGACAGGGGGATACTATGGCTACACCTTC. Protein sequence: CAWGTGGYYGYTF.

CDR3 region: CSARDWLAGGPNEQYF. The CDR3 DNA follows: TGCAGTGCTAGAGATTGGCTAGCGGGGGGGCCCAACGAGCAGTACTTC. The chain joins TRBV20-1 to TRBJ2-7, with 12 positions matching TRBD2. The CDR3 loop spans 16 amino acids. Trimming removed 0 bases from V and 5 bases from J; junction bases left unmatched: 8. Germline V gene data show CDR1 as DFQATT and CDR2 as SNEGSKA (reference sequence).

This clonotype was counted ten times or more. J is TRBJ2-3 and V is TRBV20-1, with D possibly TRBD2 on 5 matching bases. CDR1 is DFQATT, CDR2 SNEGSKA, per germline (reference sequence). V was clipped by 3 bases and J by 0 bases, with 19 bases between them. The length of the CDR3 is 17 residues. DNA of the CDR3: TGCAGTGCTAGCGCGTGGCTAAGCGGTACTAGCACAGATACGCAGTATTTT. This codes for CSASAWLSGTSTDTQYF.

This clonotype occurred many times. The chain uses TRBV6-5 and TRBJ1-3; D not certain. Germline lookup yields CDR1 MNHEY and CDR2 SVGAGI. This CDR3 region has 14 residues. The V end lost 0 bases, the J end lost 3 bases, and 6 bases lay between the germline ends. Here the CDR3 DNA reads TGTGCCAGCAGTTACTCGACTCGTGGAAACACCATATATTTT. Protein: CASSYSTRGNTIYF.

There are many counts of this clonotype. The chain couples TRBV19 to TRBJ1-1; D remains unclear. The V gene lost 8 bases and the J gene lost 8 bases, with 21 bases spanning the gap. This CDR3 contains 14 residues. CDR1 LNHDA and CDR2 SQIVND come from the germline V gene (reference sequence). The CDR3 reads CASLEEVGVFEAFF. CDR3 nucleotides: TGTGCCAGTTTGGAAGAGGTTGGGGTTTTCGAAGCTTTCTTT.

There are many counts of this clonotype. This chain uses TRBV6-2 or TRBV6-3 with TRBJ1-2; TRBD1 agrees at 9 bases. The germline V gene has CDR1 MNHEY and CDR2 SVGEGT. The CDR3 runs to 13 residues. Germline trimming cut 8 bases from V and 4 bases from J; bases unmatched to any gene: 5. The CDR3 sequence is CASGGQGFYGYTF. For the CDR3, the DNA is TGTGCCAGCGGGGGACAGGGATTCTATGGCTACACCTTC.

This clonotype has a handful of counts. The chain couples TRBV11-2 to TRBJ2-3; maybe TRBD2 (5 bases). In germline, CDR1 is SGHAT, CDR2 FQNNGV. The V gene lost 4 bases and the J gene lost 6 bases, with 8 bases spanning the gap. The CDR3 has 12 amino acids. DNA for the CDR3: TGTGCCAGCAGCTCCGGCGGGGATACGCAGTATTTT. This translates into CASSSGGDTQYF.

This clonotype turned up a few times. CDR3 sequence (DNA): TGCGCCAGCAGTTTGCGTGACACGAACACCGGGGAGCTGTTTTTT. Residues: CASSLRDTNTGELFF. The genes are TRBV5-1 and TRBJ2-2, with D unclear. This CDR3 has 15 amino acids. Between the trimmed V and J ends, which lost 5 bases and 0 bases, there was a span of 11 bases. Germline values: CDR1 SGHRS, CDR2 YFSETQ.

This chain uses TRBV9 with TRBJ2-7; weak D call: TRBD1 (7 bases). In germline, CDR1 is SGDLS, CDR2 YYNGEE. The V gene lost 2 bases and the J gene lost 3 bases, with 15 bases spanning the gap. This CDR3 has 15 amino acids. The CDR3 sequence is CASSVAGTAFYEQYF. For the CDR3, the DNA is TGTGCCAGCAGCGTCGCGGGGACAGCGTTCTACGAGCAGTACTTC.

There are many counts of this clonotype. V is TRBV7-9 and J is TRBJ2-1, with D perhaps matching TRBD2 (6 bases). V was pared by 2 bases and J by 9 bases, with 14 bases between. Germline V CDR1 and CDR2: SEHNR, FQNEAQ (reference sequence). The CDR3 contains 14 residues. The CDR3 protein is CASSLLERAGEQFF. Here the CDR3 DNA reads TGTGCCAGCAGCTTATTGGAGCGGGCTGGTGAGCAGTTCTTC.

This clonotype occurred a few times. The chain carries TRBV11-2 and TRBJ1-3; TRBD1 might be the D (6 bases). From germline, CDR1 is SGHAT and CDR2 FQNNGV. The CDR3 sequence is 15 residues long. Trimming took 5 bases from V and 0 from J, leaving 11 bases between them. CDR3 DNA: TGTGCCAGCAGCCCTAGAGGGGGCTCTGGAAACACCATATATTTT. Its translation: CASSPRGGSGNTIYF.